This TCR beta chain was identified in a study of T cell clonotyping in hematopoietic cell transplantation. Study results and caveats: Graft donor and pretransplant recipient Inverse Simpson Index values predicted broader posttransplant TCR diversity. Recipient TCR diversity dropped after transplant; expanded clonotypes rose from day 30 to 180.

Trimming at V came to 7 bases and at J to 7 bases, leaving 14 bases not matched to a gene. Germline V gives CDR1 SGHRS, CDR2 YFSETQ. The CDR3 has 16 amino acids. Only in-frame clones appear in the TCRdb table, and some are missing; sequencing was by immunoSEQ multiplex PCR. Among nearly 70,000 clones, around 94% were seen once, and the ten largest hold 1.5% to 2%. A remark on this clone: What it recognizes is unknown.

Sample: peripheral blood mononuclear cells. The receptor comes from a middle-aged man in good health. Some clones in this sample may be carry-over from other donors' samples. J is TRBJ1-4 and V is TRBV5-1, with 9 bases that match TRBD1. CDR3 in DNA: TGCGCCAGCCGAATAGGGCCCGGGACAGGGTTTGAAAAACTGTTTTTT. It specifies CASRIGPGTGFEKLFF. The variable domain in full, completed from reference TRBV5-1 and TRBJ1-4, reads KAGVTQTPRYLIKTRGQQVTLSCSPISGHRSVSWYQQTPGQGLQFLFEYFSETQRNKGNFPGRFSGRQFSNSRSEMNVSTLELGDSALYLCASRIGPGTGFEKLFFGSGTQLSVL.